Sequencing of this T cell receptor beta chain was carried out in a study of blood T cell dynamics during melanoma immunotherapy. TCRdb's table, derived via immunoSEQ multiplex PCR, lists solely in-frame clones and lacks some. The table lists a few thousand clones, 70% to 90% of them singletons. Stated time point: pre-treatment baseline. This CDR3 contains 14 residues. Deletions cut 4 bases from V and 3 bases from J, with 10 bases between. CDR1 and CDR2 from the germline V gene are MNHNY and SVGAGI (reference sequence). This chain connects TRBV6-6 to TRBJ1-5, with D unresolved. Sequenced here: blood, sampled from a patient treated with checkpoint blockade. This receptor was identified in a human donor with melanoma. The CDR3 protein is CASSSGLNNQPQHF. DNA for the CDR3: TGTGCCAGCAGTTCCGGCCTTAACAATCAGCCCCAGCATTTT.